This T cell receptor beta chain was observed in a study of regulatory and conventional T cells in RAG deficiency. Study results and caveats: Omenn CD25-high CD127-low cells may be activated cells, not true Tregs. Omenn syndrome and CID/AS patients had around 100-fold fewer unique Treg TCR beta sequences, versus 9.5 to 10-fold elsewhere.

Blood CD4+ CD25-low CD127-high conventional T cells supplied the genomic DNA template. In its sample, this clone was seen once. The antigen is undetermined. Germline V CDR1 and CDR2: LNHDA, SQIVND (reference sequence). The CDR3 has 15 residues. Trimming shortened V by 7 bases and J by 1 base, and 16 bases separated the two germline ends. Data came from immunoSEQ multiplex PCR; TCRdb stores just in-frame clones and leaves some out. This table has about 46,000 clones, approximately 90% appearing once. The sample was also reused in another study, on regulatory T cells. Per that study: Primers: 52 TRBV forward and 13 TRBJ reverse. Patient repertoires had restricted TRB V-J pairs and skewed V and J usage, most in Tregs.

The sequencing input was CD4+ effector T cells sorted from blood. This rearrangement joins TRBV19 to TRBJ1-1, with a weak D call TRBD1 (5 bases). This receptor was taken from a human donor in good health. CDR3 sequence reads: CASIFAQGANTEAFF. DNA for the CDR3: TGTGCCAGTATCTTTGCCCAGGGTGCGAACACTGAAGCTTTCTTT.